The 14 T cell receptor beta chains given below trace back to one sample, sequenced in a study of T-cell reconstitution after alpha-beta-depleted transplantation in children. A TCRbeta library incorporating unique molecular identifiers was prepared. Each CDR3 protein is one row after TCRdb ran MiXCR on the PCR reads. Altogether around 800,000 distinct CDR3 sequences are present, roughly 16% being singletons, with the ten largest covering approximately 5%. Material: PBMCs, mostly from graft donor cells, obtained 360 days after TCRalphabeta/CD19-depleted stem cell transplant. The receptors shown here come from a male patient between 5 and 17 years old who had a stem cell transplant for acute lymphoblastic leukemia, so the T cells may come from the graft donor.

This clonotype turned up a few times. The gene calls are TRBV24-1 and TRBJ1-5, with TRBD1 matching 7 bases. The CDR3 spans 12 residues. In germline, CDR1 is KGHDR, CDR2 SFDVKD. V was pared by 7 bases and J by 6 bases, with 2 bases of the junction left unmatched. CDR3 residues: CATRQGSQPQHF. For the CDR3, the DNA is TGTGCCACCAGACAGGGGAGTCAGCCCCAGCATTTT.

The V and J genes are TRBV7-9 and TRBJ2-1; TRBD1 might be the D (6 bases). The CDR3 is 12 amino acids. Trimming pared 4 bases from V and 11 bases from J, leaving 12 bases between. The germline V gene encodes CDR1 SEHNR and CDR2 FQNEAQ (reference sequence). CDR3 coding DNA: TGTGCCAGCAGCTCTTTCGGGACAAAGCAGTTCTTC. It translates to CASSSFGTKQFF.

On this clonotype itself: A much bigger clone sits one base away, suggesting this may be a read error. The gene calls are TRBV2 and TRBJ2-2; possibly TRBD2 for D (5 bases). The V end lost 2 bases, the J end lost 1 base, and 8 bases lay between the germline ends. This CDR3 is built from 15 residues. Germline V gene lookup returns CDR1 SNHLY and CDR2 FYNNEI. The DNA for the CDR3 is TGTGCCAGCAGTGAAATGGGAGTGAACACCGGGGAGCTGTTTTTT. Its protein is CASSEMGVNTGELFF.

The chain uses TRBV12-3 or TRBV12-4 and TRBJ1-5; tentative D call: TRBD1 (5 bases). CDR3 length equals 19 residues. V lost 2 bases and J lost 0, with 20 bases in between. CDR3 bases: TGTGCCAGCAGTTTAAGAGTACGGGGACTGAGGAATAGCAATCAGCCCCAGCATTTT. It yields the protein CASSLRVRGLRNSNQPQHF.

The rearrangement uses TRBV3-1 and TRBJ1-2; TRBD1 is a possible D gene (6 bases). V lost 4 bases, J lost 3 bases, and 12 bases lay in between. From germline, CDR1 is LGHDT and CDR2 YNNKEL (reference sequence). This CDR3 has 14 amino acids. CDR3 nucleotide sequence: TGTGCCAGCAGCCGAGGAACAGGGCACTATGGCTACACCTTC. Protein sequence: CASSRGTGHYGYTF.

V and J are TRBV7-2 and TRBJ2-7; D is undetermined. The CDR3 spans 14 residues. Between the trimmed V and J ends, which lost 3 bases and 6 bases, there was a span of 15 bases. Germline lookup yields CDR1 SGHTA and CDR2 FQGNSA. In nucleotides, the CDR3 is TGTGCCAGCAGCTTTGGGCCCTTTAGTGCCGAGCAGTACTTC. It yields the protein CASSFGPFSAEQYF. Looking up the rest from reference TRBV7-2 and TRBJ2-7 gives the full variable domain: GAGVSQSPSNKVTEKGKDVELRCDPISGHTALYWYRQSLGQGLEFLIYFQGNSAPDKSGLPSDRFSAERTGGSVSTLTIQRTQQEDSAVYLCASSFGPFSAEQYFGPGTRLTVT.

This clonotype has a count of ten or more. The chain employs TRBV4-2 and TRBJ2-3; D unresolved. Germline CDR1 LGHNA, CDR2 YNFKEQ. V was trimmed by 1 base and J by 2 bases, leaving 10 bases between them. The CDR3 is 15 residues long. The CDR3 coding sequence is TGTGCCAGCAGCCAAGTATTTCGGGTCACAGATACGCAGTATTTT. Translating gives CASSQVFRVTDTQYF.

This clonotype was picked up a small number of times. This chain links TRBV20-1 with TRBJ2-1; D unclear. Germline assignment: CDR1 DFQATT and CDR2 SNEGSKA (reference sequence). The ends were cut back, 2 bases at V and 1 base at J, with 12 bases in the middle. This CDR3 is built from 15 residues. The DNA of the CDR3 is TGCAGTGCTAGAAGGTACAGTCTGTCCTACAATGAGCAGTTCTTC. Translated, it gives CSARRYSLSYNEQFF.

There are many counts of this clonotype. The genes are TRBV12-3 or TRBV12-4 and TRBJ2-3, with D unresolved. V dropped 1 base and J dropped 8 bases, with 10 bases sitting between them. The CDR3 sequence is 13 residues long. CDR3 sequence reads: CASSLVTGGTQYF. The CDR3 region has the DNA TGTGCCAGCAGTTTAGTCACCGGTGGTACGCAGTATTTT.

This rearrangement joins TRBV28 to TRBJ2-3, with D uncertain. V was cut by 2 bases and J by 0 bases, with 9 bases left in between. Looked up from germline, CDR1 is MDHEN and CDR2 is SYDVKM. The CDR3 length is 15 residues. The CDR3 region is CASSLRASSTDTQYF. The CDR3, as DNA: TGTGCCAGCAGTTTACGGGCCTCTAGCACAGATACGCAGTATTTT. Full variable domain (missing parts from reference TRBV28 and TRBJ2-3): DVKVTQSSRYLVKRTGEKVFLECVQDMDHENMFWYRQDPGLGLRLIYFSYDVKMKEKGDIPEGYSVSREKKERFSLILESASTNQTSMYLCASSLRASSTDTQYFGPGTRLTVL.

This clonotype was seen ten or more times. Germline is not matched at one junction end, which may reflect a read error. This chain joins TRBV5-1 and TRBJ2-7, with 7 positions matching TRBD2. This CDR3 is 15 amino acids long. Germline V gene lookup returns CDR1 SGHRS and CDR2 YFSETQ. This chain's CDR3 is CASSLAAGVSYEQYF. The CDR3, as DNA: TGTGCCAGCAGCTTAGCGGCGGGAGTGAGTTACGAGCAGTACTTC.

The table lists this clonotype with a few counts. Here the CDR3 DNA reads TGTGCCAGCAGTGAAGGGAGGACTAGTGGCCGGGAGCTGTTTTTT. Its translation is CASSEGRTSGRELFF. The chain employs TRBV6-4 and TRBJ2-2; 7 bases line up with TRBD2. CDR1 and CDR2 from the germline V gene are MRHNA and SNTAGT. Losses at the gene ends were 3 bases for V and 9 bases for J; bases not matched to a gene: 10. The CDR3 has 15 residues.

The rearrangement links TRBV11-2 to TRBJ2-2; 11 nucleotides agree with TRBD2. The CDR3 extends over 16 amino acids. V trimming: 5 bases; J trimming: 3 bases; junction bases outside the gene matches: 5. CDR1 and CDR2 from the germline V gene are SGHAT and FQNNGV. CDR3 in amino acids: CASSDRLAGYTGELFF. In DNA, the CDR3 is TGTGCCAGCAGCGATCGACTAGCGGGATACACCGGGGAGCTGTTTTTT.

The chain joins TRBV3-1 to TRBJ2-7; D remains ambiguous. Germline V gene sequence: CDR1 LGHDT, CDR2 YNNKEL (reference sequence). This CDR3 is built from 14 residues. Trimming pared 1 base from V and 6 bases from J, leaving 13 bases between. This chain's CDR3 is CASSQVGSPSEQYF. CDR3 nucleotide sequence: TGTGCCAGCAGCCAAGTAGGATCCCCTTCCGAGCAGTACTTC.